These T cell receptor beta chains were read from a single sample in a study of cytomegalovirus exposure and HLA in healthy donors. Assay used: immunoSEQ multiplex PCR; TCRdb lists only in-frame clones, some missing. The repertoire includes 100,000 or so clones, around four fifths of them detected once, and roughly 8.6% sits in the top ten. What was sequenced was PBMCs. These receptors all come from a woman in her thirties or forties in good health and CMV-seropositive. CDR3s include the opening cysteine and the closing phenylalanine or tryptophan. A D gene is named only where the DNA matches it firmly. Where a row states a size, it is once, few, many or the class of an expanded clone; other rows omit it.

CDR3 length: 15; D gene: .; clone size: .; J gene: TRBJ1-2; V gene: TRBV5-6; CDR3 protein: CASSLGQVVVSGYTF; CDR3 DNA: TGTGCCAGCAGCTTGGGGCAGGTAGTAGTTAGTGGCTACACCTTC
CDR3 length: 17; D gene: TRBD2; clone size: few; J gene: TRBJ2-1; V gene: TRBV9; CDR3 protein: CASSPPTSSLYYNEQFF; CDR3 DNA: TGTGCCAGCAGCCCCCCGACTAGCTCGTTATACTACAATGAGCAGTTCTTC
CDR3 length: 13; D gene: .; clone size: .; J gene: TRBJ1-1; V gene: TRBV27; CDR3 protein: CASSVRDPRGAFF; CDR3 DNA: TGTGCCAGCAGTGTACGGGATCCCCGGGGAGCTTTCTTT
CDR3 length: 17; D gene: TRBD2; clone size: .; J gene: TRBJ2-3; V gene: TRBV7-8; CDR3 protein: CASSLETSGGGTDTQYF; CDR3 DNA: TGTGCCAGCAGCTTGGAGACTAGCGGGGGAGGTACAGATACGCAGTATTTT
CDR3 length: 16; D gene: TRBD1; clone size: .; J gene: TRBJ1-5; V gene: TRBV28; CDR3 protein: CASVFRGRFRDQPQHF; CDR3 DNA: TGTGCCAGCGTCTTCAGGGGGCGTTTTAGGGATCAGCCCCAGCATTTT
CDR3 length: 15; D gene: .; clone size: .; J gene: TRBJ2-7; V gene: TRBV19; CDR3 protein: CASRVSAGNPNEQYF; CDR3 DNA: TGTGCCAGTAGGGTGTCGGCGGGGAACCCTAACGAGCAGTACTTC
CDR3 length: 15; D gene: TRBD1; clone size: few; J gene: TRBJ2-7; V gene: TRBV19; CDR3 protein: CASSSGGRGIYEQYF; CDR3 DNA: TGTGCCAGTAGCTCAGGGGGCCGGGGGATCTACGAGCAGTACTTC
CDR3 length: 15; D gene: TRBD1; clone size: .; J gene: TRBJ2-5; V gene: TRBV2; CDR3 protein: CASSENFRGQETQYF; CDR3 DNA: TGTGCCAGCAGTGAAAATTTCAGGGGGCAAGAGACCCAGTACTTC
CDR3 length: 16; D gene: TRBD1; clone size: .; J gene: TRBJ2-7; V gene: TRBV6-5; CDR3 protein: CASSYAIGTGNYEQYF; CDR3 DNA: TGTGCCAGCAGTTACGCCATCGGGACAGGGAATTACGAGCAGTACTTC
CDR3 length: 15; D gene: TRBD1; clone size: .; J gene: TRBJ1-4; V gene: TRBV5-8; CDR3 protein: CASSEGDRLTEKLFF; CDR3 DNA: TGTGCCAGCAGCGAGGGGGACAGGTTAACTGAAAAACTGTTTTTT
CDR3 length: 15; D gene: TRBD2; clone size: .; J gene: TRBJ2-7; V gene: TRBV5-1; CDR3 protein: CASSSASGTHYEQYF; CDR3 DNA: TGCGCCAGCAGCTCGGCTAGCGGGACCCACTACGAGCAGTACTTC
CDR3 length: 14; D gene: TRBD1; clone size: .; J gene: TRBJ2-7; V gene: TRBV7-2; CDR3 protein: CASSPGTGFYEQYF; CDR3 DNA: TGTGCCAGCAGCCCCGGGACAGGGTTCTACGAGCAGTACTTC
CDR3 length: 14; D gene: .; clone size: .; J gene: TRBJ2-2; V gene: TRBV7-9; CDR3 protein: CSSSLAGGIGELFF; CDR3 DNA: TGTTCCAGCAGCTTGGCCGGAGGGATAGGGGAGCTGTTTTTT
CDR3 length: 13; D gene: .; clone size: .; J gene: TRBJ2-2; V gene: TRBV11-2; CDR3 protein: CASSLRVTGELFF; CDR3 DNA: TGTGCCAGCAGCTTACGGGTGACCGGGGAGCTGTTTTTT
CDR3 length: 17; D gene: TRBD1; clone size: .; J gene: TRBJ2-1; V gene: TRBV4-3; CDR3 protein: CASSQDSRGHQYNEQFF; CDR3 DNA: TGCGCCAGCAGCCAAGACTCCAGGGGGCATCAATACAATGAGCAGTTCTTC
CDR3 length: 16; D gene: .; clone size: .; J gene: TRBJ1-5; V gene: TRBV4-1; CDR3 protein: CASSQDRRRVGQPQHF; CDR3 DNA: TGCGCCAGCAGCCAAGATAGGCGCAGGGTGGGACAGCCCCAGCATTTT
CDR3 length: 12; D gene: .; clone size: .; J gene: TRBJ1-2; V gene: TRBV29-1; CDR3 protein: CSVGGSYYGYTF; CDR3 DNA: TGCAGCGTTGGAGGCAGTTACTATGGCTACACCTTC
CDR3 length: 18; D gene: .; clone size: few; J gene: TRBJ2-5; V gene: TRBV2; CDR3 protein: CASSLESSRTVVQETQYF; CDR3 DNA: TGTGCCAGCAGTCTCGAATCATCTAGGACAGTAGTCCAAGAGACCCAGTACTTC
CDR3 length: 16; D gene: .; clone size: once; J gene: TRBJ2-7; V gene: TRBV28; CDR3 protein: CATRAPGQKTSYEQYF; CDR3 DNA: TGTGCCACACGTGCTCCGGGACAAAAAACCTCCTACGAGCAGTACTTC
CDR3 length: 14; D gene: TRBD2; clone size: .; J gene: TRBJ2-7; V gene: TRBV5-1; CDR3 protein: CASSLAGRIYEQYF; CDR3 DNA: TGCGCCAGCAGCTTGGCCGGGAGGATTTACGAGCAGTACTTC
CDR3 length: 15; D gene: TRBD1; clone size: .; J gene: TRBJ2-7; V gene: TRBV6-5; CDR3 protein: CASSSHVGGHYEQYF; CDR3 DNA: TGTGCCAGCAGTTCTCACGTAGGGGGCCACTACGAGCAGTACTTC
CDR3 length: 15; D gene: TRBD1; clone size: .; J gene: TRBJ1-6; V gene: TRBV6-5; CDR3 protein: CASSIFGQGGSPLHF; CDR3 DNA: TGTGCCAGCAGTATCTTTGGACAGGGAGGTTCACCCCTCCACTTT
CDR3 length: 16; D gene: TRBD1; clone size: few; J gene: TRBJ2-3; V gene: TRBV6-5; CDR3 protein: CASSLVGQGASDTQYF; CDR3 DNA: TGTGCCAGCAGTTTAGTAGGACAGGGGGCTTCAGATACGCAGTATTTT
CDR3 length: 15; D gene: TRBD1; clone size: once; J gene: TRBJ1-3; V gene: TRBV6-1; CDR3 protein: CASSLWTGGGNTIYF; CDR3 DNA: TGTGCCAGCAGTTTATGGACAGGCGGTGGAAACACCATATATTTT
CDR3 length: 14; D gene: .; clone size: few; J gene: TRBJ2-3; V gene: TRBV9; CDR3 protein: CASSVLSATDTQYF; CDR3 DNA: TGTGCCAGCAGCGTACTTAGCGCCACAGATACGCAGTATTTT
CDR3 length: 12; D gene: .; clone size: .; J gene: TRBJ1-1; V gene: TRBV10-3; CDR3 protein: CAIRDKNTEAFF; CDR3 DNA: TGTGCCATCAGGGACAAAAACACTGAAGCTTTCTTT
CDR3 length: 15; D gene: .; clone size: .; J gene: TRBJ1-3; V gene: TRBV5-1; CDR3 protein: CASSLDLGRGNTIYF; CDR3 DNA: TGCGCCAGCAGCTTGGATTTAGGGAGGGGAAACACCATATATTTT
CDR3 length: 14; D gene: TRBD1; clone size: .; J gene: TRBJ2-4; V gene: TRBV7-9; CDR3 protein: CASSSRGQGDIQYF; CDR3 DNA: TGTGCCAGCAGCTCTAGAGGACAGGGGGACATTCAGTACTTC
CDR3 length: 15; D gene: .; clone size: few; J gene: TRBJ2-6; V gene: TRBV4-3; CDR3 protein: CASSQGQTGANVLTF; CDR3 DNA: TGCGCCAGCAGCCAGGGACAAACTGGGGCCAACGTCCTGACTTTC